Following are 27 T cell receptor beta chains from one sample sequenced in a study of shared clonotypes between healthy human individuals (dated by TCRdb to between 2020 and 2021). Library prep was done by the immunoSEQ multiplex PCR assay. In its TCRdb copy, this immuneACCESS table keeps in-frame sequences only and misses some clones. Where compared with another copy, unresolved V genes explain less than half of these, and the others have no known cause. The sample data list 2 million to 2.5 million clones, and approximately 96% of these were observed just once. 0.1% to 0.15% of the sample is in the top ten clones. The sequencing sample was made of naive CD4+ T cells sorted from blood. Taken with the paper, the label for cell subset or site translates to: CD45RA+ positively selected. Every receptor here comes from a man aged 18 to 35 in good health.

The chain links TRBV6-5 to TRBJ1-2, with 9 positions matching TRBD1. V lost 5 bases to trimming and J lost 8 bases; unmatched junction nucleotides: 6. This CDR3 is 13 amino acids long. From germline, CDR1 is MNHEY and CDR2 SVGAGI. CDR3 region: CASSRDREAGYTF. CDR3 nucleotides: TGTGCCAGCAGTCGGGACAGGGAGGCGGGCTACACCTTC.

In this sample, this clone turned up a few times. The V call is TRBV6-6, the J call TRBJ1-6; D gene uncertain. Trimming shortened V by 1 base and J by 5 bases, and 12 bases separated the two germline ends. This CDR3 is built from 16 residues. The germline gives CDR1 MNHNY, CDR2 SVGAGI (reference sequence). DNA of the CDR3: TGTGCCAGCAGTTACTTGAAGGACGGCGATAATTCACCCCTCCACTTT. Protein product: CASSYLKDGDNSPLHF.

The chain has TRBV6-6 and TRBJ1-5, with D possibly TRBD1 on 5 matching bases. Germline values: CDR1 MNHNY, CDR2 SVGAGI (reference sequence). This CDR3 contains 16 residues. Trimming took 2 bases from V and 0 from J, leaving 11 bases between them. CDR3 in amino acids: CASSYGQGSSNQPQHF. The CDR3 bases are TGTGCCAGCAGTTACGGTCAGGGAAGTAGCAATCAGCCCCAGCATTTT.

This clone was counted once. The V and J genes are TRBV7-6 and TRBJ1-6; D not certain. The germline V gene encodes CDR1 SGHVS and CDR2 FNYEAQ. The V gene lost 6 bases and the J gene lost 2 bases, with 14 bases spanning the gap. The CDR3 contains 16 residues. CDR3 DNA: TGTGCCAGCAGTCTAAGCGGCGTTACCTATAATTCACCCCTCCACTTT. Its protein product is CASSLSGVTYNSPLHF. Combining the CDR3 with reference TRBV7-6 and TRBJ1-6 gives the whole variable domain GAGVSQSPRYKVTKRGQDVALRCDPISGHVSLYWYRQALGQGPEFLTYFNYEAQQDKSGLPNDRFSAERPEGSISTLTIQRTEQRDSAMYRCASSLSGVTYNSPLHFGNGTRLTVT.

This rearrangement joins TRBV7-2 to TRBJ1-6; D possibly corresponds to TRBD1 (6 bases). CDR1 and CDR2 from the germline V gene are SGHTA and FQGNSA. CDR3 length: 16 amino acids. V lost 5 bases and J lost 6, with 17 bases in between. The DNA for the CDR3 is TGTGCCAGCAGCCCAACGGGGGGGCTGGGTAATTCACCCCTCCACTTT. This sequence encodes CASSPTGGLGNSPLHF.

This clone was recorded once. V is TRBV11-2 and J is TRBJ2-2, with D possibly matching TRBD2 (6 bases). V was trimmed by 3 bases and J by 8 bases, leaving 13 bases between them. There are 14 residues in the CDR3. Germline V gene lookup returns CDR1 SGHAT and CDR2 FQNNGV. The CDR3 is CASSFFGGSGELFF. CDR3 in DNA: TGTGCCAGCAGCTTCTTCGGGGGTTCTGGGGAGCTGTTTTTT.

The chain joins TRBV5-1 to TRBJ2-1; D perhaps matches TRBD2 (5 bases). There are 16 residues in the CDR3. CDR1 SGHRS and CDR2 YFSETQ come from the germline V gene. Trimming removed 4 bases from V and 2 bases from J, with 16 bases in between. This chain's CDR3 is CASSREGLATYNEQFF. CDR3 coding DNA: TGCGCCAGCAGCCGTGAAGGTTTAGCGACCTACAATGAGCAGTTCTTC.

The chain joins TRBV6-5 to TRBJ2-7; D remains unclear. The CDR3 is made up of 16 amino acids. V lost 3 bases, J lost 3 bases, and 18 bases lay in between. Germline V gene lookup returns CDR1 MNHEY and CDR2 SVGAGI. CDR3 DNA sequence: TGTGCCAGCAGTTATGAAGGACGTGGAACTTACTACGAGCAGTACTTC. It specifies CASSYEGRGTYYEQYF.

V is TRBV4-3 and J is TRBJ1-2; D gene uncertain. CDR3 length: 15 amino acids. Per germline, CDR1 LGHNA and CDR2 YSLEER. V lost 0 bases and J lost 4, with 12 bases in between. DNA of the CDR3: TGCGCCAGCAGCCAAGATCACGAGTATTTCTATGGCTACACCTTC. Encoded protein: CASSQDHEYFYGYTF.

The CDR3 bases are TGTGCCAGCAGCGTCGATGGAGGGGGTAGCCAGCCCCAGCATTTT. This gives the protein CASSVDGGGSQPQHF. The chain employs TRBV9 and TRBJ1-5, with D maybe TRBD1 (6 bases). The germline V gene has CDR1 SGDLS and CDR2 YYNGEE. Trimming stripped 2 bases from V and 7 bases from J, with 16 bases between. The CDR3 extends over 15 amino acids.

V usage is TRBV6-5 and J usage is TRBJ1-5; D may be TRBD1 (6 bases). Trimming left V 6 bases short and J 1 base short, with 13 bases between. This CDR3 is built from 15 residues. The V gene's germline CDR1 is MNHEY and CDR2 SVGAGI. The CDR3 reads CASSPTTGSNQPQHF. CDR3 nucleotides: TGTGCCAGCAGCCCTACGACAGGCAGCAATCAGCCCCAGCATTTT.

This clone was found once. V gene TRBV6-1 combines with J gene TRBJ2-7; D gene uncertain. The germline V gene has CDR1 MNHNS and CDR2 SASEGT. The CDR3 covers 12 residues. V shed 2 bases and J shed 5 bases, with 7 bases lying between them. CDR3 amino acids: CASSEWENEQYF. CDR3 coding DNA: TGTGCCAGCAGTGAATGGGAAAACGAGCAGTACTTC.

V and J are TRBV28 and TRBJ1-5; D might be TRBD1 (6 bases). This CDR3 contains 17 residues. The ends were cut back, 7 bases at V and 3 bases at J, with 22 bases in the middle. The germline V gene has CDR1 MDHEN and CDR2 SYDVKM. CDR3 coding DNA: TGTGCCAGCACCCGAGCCAGGGACAACGCTTTCAATCAGCCCCAGCATTTT. It translates to CASTRARDNAFNQPQHF.

The rearrangement joins TRBV19 to TRBJ2-1; 9 bases line up with TRBD2. J lost 7 bases, V lost 4 bases, and 8 bases had no gene match. Per the germline V gene, CDR1 is LNHDA and CDR2 is SQIVND (reference sequence). This CDR3 is 15 amino acids long. The CDR3, as DNA: TGTGCCAGTAGTAATGGTGGCGGGAGGGGAAATGAGCAGTTCTTC. Translated: CASSNGGGRGNEQFF.

The chain recombines TRBV7-9 with TRBJ1-6, with 8 bases aligning to TRBD1. The trim removed 4 bases at V and 11 bases at J, leaving 7 bases unmatched. The CDR3 contains 14 residues. Looked up from germline, CDR1 is SEHNR and CDR2 is FQNEAQ (reference sequence). CDR3 bases: TGTGCCAGCAGCTCCGGACAGGGCAATGCACCCCTCCACTTT. Translated, it gives CASSSGQGNAPLHF.

About this clone itself: No conserved phenylalanine or tryptophan ends this CDR3, so it is likely a read error. The V call is TRBV6-1, the J call TRBJ1-6, with D uncertain. This CDR3 contains 12 residues. The V end was cut by 6 bases, the J end by 10 bases, with 10 bases between. Germline CDR1 MNHNS, CDR2 SASEGT. The CDR3 sequence is CASSVPVSPLHL. Written as DNA, the CDR3 is TGTGCCAGCAGCGTGCCAGTATCACCCCTCCACCTT.

This chain uses TRBV7-9 with TRBJ2-2; D not certain. The CDR3 spans 16 residues. Germline CDR1 SEHNR, CDR2 FQNEAQ (reference sequence). V lost 4 bases, J lost 5 bases, and 17 bases lay in between. CDR3 region: CASSSIRTSRTGELFF. In DNA, the CDR3 is TGTGCCAGCAGCTCAATTCGGACCTCAAGGACCGGGGAGCTGTTTTTT.

The chain carries TRBV30 and TRBJ1-3, with TRBD1 as a possible D gene (6 bases). Germline-derived CDR1 and CDR2 are GTSNPN and SVGIG (reference sequence). CDR3 length: 13 residues. Trimming left V 3 bases short and J 3 bases short, with 9 bases between. In DNA form, the CDR3 reads TGTGCCTGGAGCGGGACAAGTGGAAACACCATATATTTT. Its protein product is CAWSGTSGNTIYF.

The rearrangement uses TRBV27 and TRBJ1-4; D gene unclear. Trimming took 5 bases from V and 8 from J, leaving 18 bases between them. Germline V CDR1 and CDR2: MNHEY, SMNVEV (reference sequence). The CDR3 runs 15 residues. The DNA for the CDR3 is TGTGCCAGCAGTCAAAGCGGGCCCTTCAACGAAAAACTGTTTTTT. Translated, it gives CASSQSGPFNEKLFF.

The DNA for the CDR3 is TGTGCCAGTAGTACTTCAGCGAGAAACACCATATATTTT. Residues: CASSTSARNTIYF. The genes are TRBV19 and TRBJ1-3; D is uncertain. Germline-derived CDR1 and CDR2 are LNHDA and SQIVND (reference sequence). The CDR3 extends over 13 amino acids. V lost 4 bases and J 5 bases, leaving 9 bases between the germline ends.

The V and J genes are TRBV6-1 and TRBJ2-5; 7 nucleotides align to TRBD1. CDR1 is MNHNS and CDR2 is SASEGT in the germline V gene. V lost 7 bases to trimming and J lost 5 bases; unmatched junction nucleotides: 13. CDR3 length: 15 amino acids. The CDR3 sequence: CASIRSGTETETQYF. The DNA of the CDR3 is TGTGCCAGCATCCGGAGTGGGACAGAAACGGAGACCCAGTACTTC.

The genes are TRBV5-1 and TRBJ1-2; unclear D gene. This CDR3 is built from 16 residues. Trimming took off 5 bases at V and 0 bases at J, with 17 bases between the two ends. CDR1 is SGHRS, CDR2 YFSETQ, per germline. The CDR3: CASSPNQHRPNYGYTF. CDR3 nucleotide sequence: TGCGCCAGCAGTCCAAACCAACACCGTCCTAACTATGGCTACACCTTC.

This clone was recorded once. The chain couples TRBV13 to TRBJ2-2; 7 bases map to TRBD1. The CDR3 covers 13 residues. CDR1 PRHDT and CDR2 FYEKMQ come from the germline V gene (reference sequence). With V trimmed by 5 bases and J by 6 bases, 3 bases remained unmatched. The CDR3 here is CASSPQGPGELFF. CDR3 DNA sequence: TGTGCCAGCAGCCCACAGGGGCCCGGGGAGCTGTTTTTT.

A few counts support this clone. Additional DNA sequences in this sample encode the identical CDR3. The rearrangement uses TRBV28 and TRBJ1-5; TRBD1 agrees at 12 bases. With V trimmed by 2 bases and J by 7 bases, 0 bases remained unmatched. The CDR3 covers 14 residues. Germline CDR1 is MDHEN and CDR2 is SYDVKM. CDR3: CASSLGTGGQPQHF. CDR3 sequence (DNA): TGTGCCAGCAGTTTAGGGACAGGGGGCCAGCCCCAGCATTTT.

The V call is TRBV7-8, the J call TRBJ2-7; D might be TRBD1 (6 bases). The length of the CDR3 is 15 residues. The V end lost 4 bases, the J end lost 0 bases, and 13 bases lay between the germline ends. Germline V gene lookup returns CDR1 SGHVS and CDR2 FQNEAQ. The DNA for the CDR3 is TGTGCCAGCAGCTCGTTACAGGGAAGCTCCTACGAGCAGTACTTC. Translated: CASSSLQGSSYEQYF.

V gene TRBV5-4 combines with J gene TRBJ1-1; tentative D call: TRBD1 (5 bases). Trimming removed 0 bases at V and 8 bases at J, with 17 bases between. This CDR3 has 15 amino acids. CDR1 SGHNT and CDR2 YYREEE come from the germline V gene (reference sequence). CDR3 in amino acids: CASSLAGAPTGEAFF. The CDR3, as DNA: TGTGCCAGCAGCTTGGCCGGGGCCCCCACGGGAGAAGCTTTCTTT.

The rearrangement links TRBV7-2 to TRBJ2-7; D is perhaps TRBD1 or TRBD2 (6 bases each). CDR1 and CDR2 (germline): SGHTA, FQGNSA. The CDR3 contains 15 residues. The V end was cut by 4 bases, the J end by 3 bases, with 16 bases between. The CDR3 is CASSSRLEGVYEQYF. CDR3 sequence (DNA): TGTGCCAGCAGCTCCAGGCTGGAGGGGGTCTACGAGCAGTACTTC.